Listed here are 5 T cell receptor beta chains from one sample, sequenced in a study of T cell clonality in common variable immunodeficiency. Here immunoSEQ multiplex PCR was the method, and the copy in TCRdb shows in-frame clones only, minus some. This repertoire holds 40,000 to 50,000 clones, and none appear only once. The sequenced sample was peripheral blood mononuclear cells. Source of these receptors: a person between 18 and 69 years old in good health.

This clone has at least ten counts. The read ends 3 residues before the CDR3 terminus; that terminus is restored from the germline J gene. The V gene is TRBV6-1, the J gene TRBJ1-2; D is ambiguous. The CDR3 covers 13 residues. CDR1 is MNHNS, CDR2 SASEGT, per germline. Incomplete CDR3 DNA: TGTGCCAGCAGTGCTTGGGGAAGCGGGGGC. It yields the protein CASSAWGSGG. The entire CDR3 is CASSAWGSGGYTF.

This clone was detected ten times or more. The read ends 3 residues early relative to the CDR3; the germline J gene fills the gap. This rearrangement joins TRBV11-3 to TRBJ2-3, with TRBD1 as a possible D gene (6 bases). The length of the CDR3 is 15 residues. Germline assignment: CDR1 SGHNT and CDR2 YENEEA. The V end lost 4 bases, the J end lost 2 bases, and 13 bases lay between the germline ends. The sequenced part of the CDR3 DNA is TGTGCCAGCAGCTCCCGACAGGACCTCACAGATACG. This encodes CASSSRQDLTDT. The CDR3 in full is CASSSRQDLTDTQYF.

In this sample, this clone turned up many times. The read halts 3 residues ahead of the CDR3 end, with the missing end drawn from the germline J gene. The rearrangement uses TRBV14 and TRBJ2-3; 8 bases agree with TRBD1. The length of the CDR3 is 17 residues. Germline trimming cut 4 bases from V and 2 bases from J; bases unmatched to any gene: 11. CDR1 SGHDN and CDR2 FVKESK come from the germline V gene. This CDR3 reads CASSLLGTGRFTDTQYF. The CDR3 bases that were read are TGTGCCAGCAGCCTGCTCGGGACAGGCCGTTTCACAGATACG.

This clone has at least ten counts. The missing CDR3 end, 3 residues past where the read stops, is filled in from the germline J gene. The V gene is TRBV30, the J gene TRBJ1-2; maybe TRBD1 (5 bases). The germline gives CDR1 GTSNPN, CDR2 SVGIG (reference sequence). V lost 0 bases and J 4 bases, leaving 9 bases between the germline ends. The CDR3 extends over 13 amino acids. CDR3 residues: CAWSVDRLYGYTF. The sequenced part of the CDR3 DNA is TGTGCCTGGAGTGTTGACAGACTCTATGGC. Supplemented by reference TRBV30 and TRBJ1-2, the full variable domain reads SQTIHQWPATLVQPVGSPLSLECTVEGTSNPNLYWYRQAAGRGLQLLFYSVGIGQISSEVPQNLSASRPQDRQFILSSKKLLLSDSGFYLCAWSVDRLYGYTFGSGTRLTVV.

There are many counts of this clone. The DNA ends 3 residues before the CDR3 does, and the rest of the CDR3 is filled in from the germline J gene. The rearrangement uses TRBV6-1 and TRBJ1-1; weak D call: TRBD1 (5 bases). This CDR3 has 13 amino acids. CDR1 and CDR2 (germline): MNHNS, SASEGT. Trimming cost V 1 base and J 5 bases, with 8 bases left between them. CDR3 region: CASSEEGQTEAFF. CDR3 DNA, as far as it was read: TGTGCCAGCAGTGAAGAGGGGCAAACTGAA.